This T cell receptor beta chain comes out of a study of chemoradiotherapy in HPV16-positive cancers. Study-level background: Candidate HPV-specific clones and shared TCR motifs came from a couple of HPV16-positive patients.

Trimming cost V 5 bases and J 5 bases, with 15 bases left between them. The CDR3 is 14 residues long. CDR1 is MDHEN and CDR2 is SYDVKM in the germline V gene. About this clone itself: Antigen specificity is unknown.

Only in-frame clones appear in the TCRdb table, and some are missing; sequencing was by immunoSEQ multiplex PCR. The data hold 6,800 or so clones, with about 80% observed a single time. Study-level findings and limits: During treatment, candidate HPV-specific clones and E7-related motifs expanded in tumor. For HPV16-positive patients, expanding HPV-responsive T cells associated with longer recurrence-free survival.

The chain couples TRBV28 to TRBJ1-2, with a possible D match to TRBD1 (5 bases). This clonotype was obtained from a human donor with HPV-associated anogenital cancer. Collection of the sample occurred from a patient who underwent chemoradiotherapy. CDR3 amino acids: CASSLGGGEYGYTF. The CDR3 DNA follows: TGTGCCAGCAGTCTGGGCGGGGGGGAATATGGCTACACCTTC.